The sequence of this TCR beta chain was determined in a study of blood T cell repertoires in COVID-19. The CDR3 runs to 14 residues. CDR1 is MNHNS and CDR2 is SASEGT in the germline V gene. V gave up 3 bases and J gave up 1 base, with 10 bases separating them. Some clones are missing from TCRdb's copy, which holds only in-frame ones; the method was immunoSEQ multiplex PCR. Among tens of thousands of clones, around 89% were seen once, and the ten largest hold around a tenth. Sequenced sample: peripheral blood. The sequence came from a human donor in a cohort sampled during active COVID-19. The rearrangement joins TRBV6-1 to TRBJ2-7; TRBD1 is a possible D gene (5 bases). The DNA for the CDR3 is TGTGCCAGCAGTGATAACAGGAAATCCTACGAGCAGTACTTC. It codes for CASSDNRKSYEQYF.